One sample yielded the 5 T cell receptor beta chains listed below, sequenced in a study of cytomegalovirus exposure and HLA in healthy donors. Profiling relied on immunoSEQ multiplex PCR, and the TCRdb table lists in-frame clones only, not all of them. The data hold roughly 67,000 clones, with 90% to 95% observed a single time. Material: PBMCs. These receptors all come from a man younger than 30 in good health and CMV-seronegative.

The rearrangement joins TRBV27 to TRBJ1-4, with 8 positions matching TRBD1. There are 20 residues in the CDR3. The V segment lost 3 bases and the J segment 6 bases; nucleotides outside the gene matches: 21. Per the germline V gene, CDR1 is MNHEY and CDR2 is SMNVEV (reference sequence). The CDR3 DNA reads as TGTGCCAGCAGTTTTACGGCCCCCATCTGGACAGGGCCGATATATGAAAAACTGTTTTTT. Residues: CASSFTAPIWTGPIYEKLFF.

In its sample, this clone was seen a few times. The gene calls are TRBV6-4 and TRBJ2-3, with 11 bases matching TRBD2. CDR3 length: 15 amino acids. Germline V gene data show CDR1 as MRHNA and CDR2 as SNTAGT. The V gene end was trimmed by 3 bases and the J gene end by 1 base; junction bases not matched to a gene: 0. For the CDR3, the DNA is TGTGCCAGCAGTGAGACTAGCGGGGGCACAGATACGCAGTATTTT. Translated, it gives CASSETSGGTDTQYF.

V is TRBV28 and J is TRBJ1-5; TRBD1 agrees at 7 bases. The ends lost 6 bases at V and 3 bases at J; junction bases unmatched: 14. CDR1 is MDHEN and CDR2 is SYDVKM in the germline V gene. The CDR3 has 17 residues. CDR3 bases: TGTGCCAGCAGACTACAACAGGGGCCCATCAACAATCAGCCCCAGCATTTT. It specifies CASRLQQGPINNQPQHF.

The CDR3 DNA reads TGTGCCAGCAGCGGACGTCTGCGGGGCGAGCAGTACTTC. Its translation: CASSGRLRGEQYF. This rearrangement joins TRBV2 to TRBJ2-7; possible D gene TRBD2, 6 bases. V gave up 6 bases and J gave up 6 bases, with 15 bases separating them. This CDR3 contains 13 residues. Germline values: CDR1 SNHLY, CDR2 FYNNEI.

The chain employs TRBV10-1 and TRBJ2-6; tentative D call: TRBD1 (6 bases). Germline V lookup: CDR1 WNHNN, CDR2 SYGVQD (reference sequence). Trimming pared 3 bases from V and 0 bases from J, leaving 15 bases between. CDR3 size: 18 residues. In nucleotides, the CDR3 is TGCGCCAGCAGTGAAAGTCCGGACAGATACTCTGGGGCCAACGTCCTGACTTTC. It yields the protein CASSESPDRYSGANVLTF.